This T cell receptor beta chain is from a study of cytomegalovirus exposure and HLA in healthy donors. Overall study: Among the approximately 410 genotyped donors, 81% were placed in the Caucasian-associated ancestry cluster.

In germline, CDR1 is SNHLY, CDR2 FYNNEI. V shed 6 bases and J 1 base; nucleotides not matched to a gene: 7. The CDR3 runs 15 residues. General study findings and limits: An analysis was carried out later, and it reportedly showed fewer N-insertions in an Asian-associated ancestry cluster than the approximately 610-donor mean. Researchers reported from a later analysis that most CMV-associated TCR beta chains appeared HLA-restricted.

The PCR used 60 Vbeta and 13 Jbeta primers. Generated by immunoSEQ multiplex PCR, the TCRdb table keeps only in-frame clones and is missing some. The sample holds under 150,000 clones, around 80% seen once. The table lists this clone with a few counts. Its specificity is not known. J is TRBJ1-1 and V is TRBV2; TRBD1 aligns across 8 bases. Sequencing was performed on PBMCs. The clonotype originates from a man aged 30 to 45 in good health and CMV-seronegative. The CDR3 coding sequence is TGTGCCAGCAGGAACCAACAGGGGGGGAACACTGAAGCTTTCTTT. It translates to CASRNQQGGNTEAFF. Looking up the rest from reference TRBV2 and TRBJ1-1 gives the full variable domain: EPEVTQTPSHQVTQMGQEVILRCVPISNHLYFYWYRQILGQKVEFLVSFYNNEISEKSEIFDDQFSVERPDGSNFTLKIRSTKLEDSAMYFCASRNQQGGNTEAFFGQGTRLTVV.